This TCR beta chain comes out of a study of identifying expanded T cells in peripheral blood. The study's findings and limits: Roughly two-week clone count variance significantly increased as total template count grew. Roughly 1.2 clones differed between technical replicates, versus approximately 16 and 19 over time.

Germline CDR1 reads GTSNPN; CDR2 reads SVGIG (reference sequence). The trim removed 2 bases at V and 6 bases at J, leaving 9 bases unmatched. The CDR3 length is 15 residues. Assay used: immunoSEQ multiplex PCR; TCRdb lists only in-frame clones, some missing. The sample lists over 100,000 clones; more than 70% were seen once. Comment on this clone: The antigen remains unidentified.

This rearrangement joins TRBV30 to TRBJ2-3, with 9 nucleotides matching TRBD2. The sequencing input was blood. This receptor was identified in a person between 18 and 69 years old in good health. CDR3 sequence reads: CAWSLAGASGDTQYF. The DNA of the CDR3 is TGTGCCTGGAGTTTAGCGGGGGCCTCCGGGGATACGCAGTATTTT. Filled out from reference TRBV30 and TRBJ2-3, the complete variable domain reads SQTIHQWPATLVQPVGSPLSLECTVEGTSNPNLYWYRQAAGRGLQLLFYSVGIGQISSEVPQNLSASRPQDRQFILSSKKLLLSDSGFYLCAWSLAGASGDTQYFGPGTRLTVL.